The clone carrying this T cell receptor beta chain was seen at least ten times. This sample was included in a study of identical twins. From the 5' RACE reads, TCRdb called clonotypes with MiXCR, one entry per CDR3 protein. This sample has 350,000 to 500,000 distinct CDR3 sequences, with around 18% found just once. This TCR was sampled from a man in his fifties in good health. The sample consisted of naive T cells sorted from blood.

CDR3 protein: CASRFTSGRYNEQFF. The CDR3 coding sequence is TGTGCCAGCAGGTTTACTAGCGGGAGGTACAATGAGCAGTTCTTC. This sequence joins TRBV12-3 or TRBV12-4 and TRBJ2-1, with TRBD2 matching over 12 bases. This CDR3 is 15 amino acids long. Germline trimming cut 6 bases from V and 4 bases from J; bases unmatched to any gene: 4.